This T cell receptor beta chain is from a study of cytomegalovirus exposure and HLA in healthy donors. Study findings and constraints: The majority of CMV-associated TCR beta chains were reported as apparently HLA-restricted in a later analysis. Rare sequences made up most TCRs, while some public TCRs were found in many donors. Of the V segments, some could not be distinguished, including TRBV6-2 and TRBV6-3, and were excluded.

In regard to this clone: The antigen remains unidentified.

With 60 Vbeta and 13 Jbeta primers, the PCR was carried out. Original processing notes: In a later analysis, the count reached roughly 80 million unique TCR beta chains, with around 11 million shared. Clones were read by immunoSEQ multiplex PCR, and TCRdb kept only the in-frame ones, dropping some. V and J calls and clone size are copied from that table; D and trimming were computed from the DNA. Of 91,000 or so clones listed, over 60% are singletons. The CDR3 extends over 14 amino acids. The V segment lost 4 bases and the J segment 13 bases; nucleotides outside the gene matches: 10. Germline V gives CDR1 SGHNT, CDR2 YYREEE (reference sequence).

The TCR was taken from a man aged 25-45 years in good health and CMV-seropositive. Sequenced input: PBMCs. This rearrangement joins TRBV5-4 to TRBJ1-6, with 8 bases matching TRBD1. Here the CDR3 DNA reads TGTGCCAGCAGCCAGGGACAGGCCGAATCCCCCCTCCACTTT. It yields the protein CASSQGQAESPLHF.